The 10 T cell receptor beta chains reported below all come from one sample, sequenced in a study of T cell repertoires in cytomegalovirus infection. What these receptors recognize is not known. TCRdb processed the reads anew with MiXCR; each CDR3 protein has one entry. The table has about 920,000 distinct CDR3 sequences, 31% seen once; the top ten hold over 11%. The specimen comprised cultured CD8+ T cells from PBMCs, sampled from culture after CMV antigen stimulation. The receptor set was obtained from a human donor in good health (CMV status not recorded). Some clones in this sample may be carry-over from other donors' samples.

This clonotype was detected many times. The V call is TRBV12-3 or TRBV12-4, the J call TRBJ1-3; 11 bases are shared with TRBD1. CDR3 length: 17 amino acids. Trimming removed 6 bases from V and 0 bases from J; junction bases left unmatched: 7. Here the CDR3 reads CASSGQGALDSGNTIYF. The CDR3, as DNA: TGTGCCAGCAGCGGACAGGGGGCCCTCGACTCTGGAAACACCATATATTTT.

This clonotype has more than one count but fewer than ten. CDR3 bases: TGTGCCAGCAGTGCGCGACTAGCGGGGGGACGTACGGGTGAGCAGTTCTTC. The encoded protein is CASSARLAGGRTGEQFF. V is TRBV27 and J is TRBJ2-1; 13 bases are a match to TRBD2. The CDR3 loop spans 17 amino acids. CDR1 and CDR2 (germline): MNHEY, SMNVEV (reference sequence). The junction had 13 bases not matched to a gene; V was cut back by 5 bases and J by 9 bases.

The chain has TRBV10-3 and TRBJ2-7; no reliable D call. This CDR3 contains 13 residues. In germline, CDR1 is ENHRY, CDR2 SYGVKD. V gave up 0 bases and J gave up 3 bases, with 6 bases separating them. The CDR3 here is CAISESRYYEQYF. The CDR3 region has the DNA TGTGCCATCAGTGAGTCCAGGTACTACGAGCAGTACTTC.

This clonotype showed up just a few times. The chain employs TRBV5-5 and TRBJ2-3, with D possibly called TRBD1 or TRBD2 (5 bases each). Trimming pared 2 bases from V and 4 bases from J, leaving 14 bases between. Per germline, CDR1 SGHKS and CDR2 YYEKEE (reference sequence). The CDR3 sequence is 15 residues long. The CDR3 region is CASSLVGVGADTQYF. CDR3 nucleotide sequence: TGTGCCAGCAGCTTAGTAGGGGTGGGGGCAGATACGCAGTATTTT.

This clonotype was observed a handful of times. The DNA of the CDR3 is TGTGCCAGCAGCATAACCCAAGAGACCCAGTACTTC. This gives the protein CASSITQETQYF. The rearrangement joins TRBV7-9 to TRBJ2-5; D not certain. Trimming took 5 bases from V and 1 from J, leaving 5 bases between them. Germline V lookup: CDR1 SEHNR, CDR2 FQNEAQ (reference sequence). The CDR3 contains 12 residues.

Regarding this clonotype: One end of the junction is discordant with germline, which a read error may explain. This sequence joins TRBV7-2 and TRBJ1-2, with TRBD1 as a possible D gene (6 bases). The CDR3 spans 14 residues. Germline V gives CDR1 SGHTA, CDR2 FQGNSA. The CDR3 DNA is TGTGTCAGCCGCACCGGGGGCATGGGCTATGGCTACACCTTC. It specifies CVSRTGGMGYGYTF.

Concerning this clonotype: It may be a read error: a sequence one base away is much more abundant. The chain employs TRBV7-6 and TRBJ2-7; D is undetermined. The V end lost 4 bases, the J end lost 1 base, and 8 bases lay between the germline ends. The germline gives CDR1 SGHVS, CDR2 FNYEAQ. This CDR3 region has 13 residues. This CDR3 is CASSSHGSYEQYF. The CDR3 DNA reads as TGTGCCAGCAGCTCACATGGTTCCTACGAGCAGTACTTC.

The rearrangement joins TRBV7-9 to TRBJ1-2, with unresolved D. The CDR3 spans 18 residues. The V end was cut by 4 bases, the J end by 2 bases, with 23 bases between. The V gene's germline CDR1 is SEHNR and CDR2 FQNEAQ (reference sequence). As DNA, the CDR3 is TGTGCCAGCAGCTCCCGATTGAACAACGTGGAAAGAAACTATGGCTACACCTTC. It is translated as CASSSRLNNVERNYGYTF.

The chain couples TRBV12-3 or TRBV12-4 to TRBJ1-4; a weak D match, TRBD1 (5 bases). The CDR3 runs 16 residues. V dropped 0 bases and J dropped 1 base, with 9 bases sitting between them. The CDR3 spells CASSLAGEGTNEKLFF. Written as DNA, the CDR3 is TGTGCCAGCAGTTTAGCGGGGGAGGGAACTAATGAAAAACTGTTTTTT.

The genes are TRBV20-1 and TRBJ1-1; D is unclear. The CDR3 loop spans 14 amino acids. Germline lookup yields CDR1 DFQATT and CDR2 SNEGSKA (reference sequence). Between the trimmed V and J ends, which lost 1 base and 2 bases, there was a span of 11 bases. The CDR3 loop is CSARALDLNTEAFF. The CDR3 DNA reads as TGCAGTGCTAGAGCCCTGGACCTCAACACTGAAGCTTTCTTT.